This entry lists 20 T cell receptor beta chains sequenced from one sample in a study of PD-L1 blockade in urothelial cancer. TCRdb's copy holds only in-frame clones and misses some; the assay was immunoSEQ multiplex PCR. The profile shows under 130,000 clones, approximately 85% of them singletons. The material was PBMCs, obtained around atezolizumab (anti-PD-L1) treatment. Receptor source: a man aged 50 to 60 with urothelial cancer.

Here the CDR3 reads CASSILAGDYNEQFF. The CDR3 bases are TGTGCCAGTAGTATACTAGCGGGAGACTACAATGAGCAGTTCTTC. The chain is built from TRBV19 and TRBJ2-1; 10 positions match TRBD2. This CDR3 has 15 amino acids. V dropped 2 bases and J dropped 3; count of bases not matched to a gene: 1. Germline CDR1 is LNHDA and CDR2 is SQIVND (reference sequence). Full variable domain (remainder filled in from reference TRBV19 and TRBJ2-1): DGGITQSPKYLFRKEGQNVTLSCEQNLNHDAMYWYRQDPGQGLRLIYYSQIVNDFQKGDIAEGYSVSREKKESFPLTVTSAQKNPTAFYLCASSILAGDYNEQFFGPGTRLTVL.

The rearrangement links TRBV28 to TRBJ2-7, with D maybe TRBD1 (6 bases). The V end lost 6 bases, the J end lost 3 bases, and 21 bases lay between the germline ends. From germline, CDR1 is MDHEN and CDR2 SYDVKM. The length of the CDR3 is 16 residues. Written as DNA, the CDR3 is TGTGCCAGCAGAAACGACAGGTACGACCCGAACTACGAGCAGTACTTC. It yields the protein CASRNDRYDPNYEQYF.

This chain joins TRBV2 and TRBJ2-3; 8 bases map to TRBD1. Germline assignment: CDR1 SNHLY and CDR2 FYNNEI. V lost 5 bases, J lost 5 bases, and 9 bases stayed unmatched. There are 15 residues in the CDR3. CDR3 in amino acids: CASSPRTGFRDTQYF. The CDR3 DNA reads TGTGCCAGCAGTCCGAGGACAGGGTTCCGAGATACGCAGTATTTT. Using reference TRBV2 and TRBJ2-3 for the parts outside the CDR3, the full variable domain is EPEVTQTPSHQVTQMGQEVILRCVPISNHLYFYWYRQILGQKVEFLVSFYNNEISEKSEIFDDQFSVERPDGSNFTLKIRSTKLEDSAMYFCASSPRTGFRDTQYFGPGTRLTVL.

The chain is built from TRBV28 and TRBJ2-6; TRBD1 matches at 9 bases. This CDR3 is 17 amino acids long. Germline lookup yields CDR1 MDHEN and CDR2 SYDVKM. Trimming cost V 7 bases and J 0 bases; bases outside gene matches: 7. The CDR3 region is CASNRRDRDSGANVLTF. For the CDR3, the DNA is TGTGCCAGCAACCGCCGGGACAGGGACTCTGGGGCCAACGTCCTGACTTTC.

The chain couples TRBV5-1 to TRBJ2-4; 10 bases agree with TRBD2. The CDR3 has 16 residues. J lost 7 bases, V lost 1 base, and 8 bases had no gene match. In germline, CDR1 is SGHRS, CDR2 YFSETQ. CDR3 protein: CASSLFASGSNNIQYF. The CDR3 DNA reads TGCGCCAGCAGCTTGTTTGCTAGCGGGAGTAACAACATTCAGTACTTC.

This chain connects TRBV19 to TRBJ1-1, with 10 bases lining up with TRBD1. CDR3 length equals 18 residues. The V gene's germline CDR1 is LNHDA and CDR2 SQIVND (reference sequence). V dropped 2 bases and J dropped 4; count of bases not matched to a gene: 13. CDR3: CASSISRDRGASGTEAFF. Written as DNA, the CDR3 is TGTGCCAGTAGTATAAGTAGGGACAGGGGTGCCTCCGGCACTGAAGCTTTCTTT.

The chain joins TRBV5-1 to TRBJ1-6; D gene uncertain. The V end was cut by 4 bases, the J end by 8 bases, with 13 bases between. Per germline, CDR1 SGHRS and CDR2 YFSETQ. The length of the CDR3 is 14 residues. The CDR3 loop reads CASSRSGEHSPLHF. In DNA form, the CDR3 reads TGCGCCAGCAGCCGGAGCGGGGAACATTCACCCCTCCACTTT.

V usage is TRBV6-1 and J usage is TRBJ1-4, with TRBD1 matching over 9 bases. After removal of 6 bases from V and 6 bases from J, the junction contained 5 bases not matched to a gene. The CDR3 extends over 14 amino acids. In germline, CDR1 is MNHNS, CDR2 SASEGT. CDR3 region: CASRGTGRDEKLFF. As DNA, the CDR3 is TGTGCCAGCAGGGGGACAGGGCGAGATGAAAAACTGTTTTTT.

The chain combines TRBV20-1 with TRBJ2-7; D is perhaps TRBD1 (5 bases). Per germline, CDR1 DFQATT and CDR2 SNEGSKA (reference sequence). This CDR3 comprises 8 residues. CDR3 amino acids: CRRQEQYF. The CDR3, as DNA: TGCAGGCGACAGGAGCAGTACTTC.

The gene calls are TRBV5-4 and TRBJ2-3; 8 bases match TRBD2. The CDR3 extends over 13 amino acids. Losses at the gene ends were 0 bases for V and 9 bases for J; bases not matched to a gene: 3. Germline CDR1 SGHNT, CDR2 YYREEE (reference sequence). The CDR3 DNA follows: TGTGCCAGCAGCTTGGAGACTAGCGAGACGCAGTATTTT. It codes for CASSLETSETQYF.

J is TRBJ2-3 and V is TRBV7-2, with 7 bases that match TRBD2. CDR1 and CDR2 from the germline V gene are SGHTA and FQGNSA. The V gene end was trimmed by 4 bases and the J gene end by 5 bases; junction bases not matched to a gene: 9. The CDR3 contains 15 residues. The CDR3 bases are TGTGCCAGCAGCTCCAGGGCGGGCGGGAGAGATACGCAGTATTTT. Translated, it gives CASSSRAGGRDTQYF.

This clone was counted once. This chain uses TRBV5-1 with TRBJ1-2, with D maybe TRBD1 (6 bases). The V gene lost 4 bases and the J gene lost 4 bases, with 17 bases spanning the gap. This CDR3 is 15 amino acids long. Germline V gene lookup returns CDR1 SGHRS and CDR2 YFSETQ. The CDR3 reads CASSAARGGIYGYTF. The CDR3 DNA sequence: TGCGCCAGCAGCGCCGCCAGGGGCGGCATCTATGGCTACACCTTC. Full variable domain (outside the CDR3, taken from reference TRBV5-1 and TRBJ1-2): KAGVTQTPRYLIKTRGQQVTLSCSPISGHRSVSWYQQTPGQGLQFLFEYFSETQRNKGNFPGRFSGRQFSNSRSEMNVSTLELGDSALYLCASSAARGGIYGYTFGSGTRLTVV.

This rearrangement joins TRBV29-1 to TRBJ2-2; D is undetermined. Trimming took off 6 bases at V and 2 bases at J, with 4 bases between the two ends. The CDR3 sequence is 11 residues long. CDR1 and CDR2 from the germline V gene are SQVTM and ANQGSEA. The CDR3 sequence is CSVLNTGELFF. In DNA form, the CDR3 reads TGCAGCGTGCTAAACACCGGGGAGCTGTTTTTT.

The chain couples TRBV13 to TRBJ2-1; 15 bases are a match to TRBD2. The J segment lost 7 bases and the V segment lost 5 bases, leaving 6 bases of the junction unmatched. Germline assignment: CDR1 PRHDT and CDR2 FYEKMQ (reference sequence). The CDR3 length is 16 residues. DNA of the CDR3: TGTGCCAGCAGCCGGACTAGCGGGAGGGGGGGAAATGAGCAGTTCTTC. Amino acids: CASSRTSGRGGNEQFF.

This chain links TRBV27 with TRBJ2-1, with TRBD2 matching over 16 bases. V shed 5 bases, J shed 8 bases, and the junction held 6 bases outside the gene matches. Per germline, CDR1 MNHEY and CDR2 SMNVEV (reference sequence). CDR3 length equals 16 residues. CDR3 DNA: TGTGCCAGCAGTGGCGGGACTAGCGGGAGGGTACATGAGCAGTTCTTC. It encodes CASSGGTSGRVHEQFF.

The V gene is TRBV21-1, the J gene TRBJ1-6. TRBV21-1 is deemed a pseudogene. The CDR3 contains 15 residues. The CDR3 coding sequence is TGTGCCAGCAGCAGCCTTGAGGGGAGGAATTCACCCCTCCACTTT. Translated, it gives CASSSLEGRNSPLHF.

The rearrangement joins TRBV6-5 to TRBJ2-4; D gene uncertain. The germline V gene has CDR1 MNHEY and CDR2 SVGAGI. V lost 4 bases and J lost 6, with 4 bases in between. The length of the CDR3 is 11 residues. The DNA for the CDR3 is TGTGCCAGCAGTTTCGGAAACATTCAGTACTTC. Translating gives CASSFGNIQYF.

The genes are TRBV7-8 and TRBJ1-6; no clear D gene. Trimming cost V 6 bases and J 0 bases, with 15 bases left between them. The germline V gene encodes CDR1 SGHVS and CDR2 FQNEAQ. This CDR3 comprises 17 residues. DNA for the CDR3: TGTGCCAGCAGGGCAAGGACTACGAGCTCCTATAATTCACCCCTCCACTTT. It translates to CASRARTTSSYNSPLHF.

V gene TRBV7-9 combines with J gene TRBJ1-4; D may be TRBD1 (5 bases). Germline V lookup: CDR1 SEHNR, CDR2 FQNEAQ (reference sequence). V lost 0 bases, J lost 7 bases, and 12 bases lay in between. This CDR3 is built from 15 residues. This chain's CDR3 is CASSLAVAGGEKLFF. The CDR3 DNA is TGTGCCAGCAGCTTAGCGGTTGCGGGGGGTGAAAAACTGTTTTTT.

The chain is built from TRBV7-3 and TRBJ2-3; 7 positions match TRBD2. This CDR3 contains 16 residues. CDR1 is SGHTA and CDR2 is FQGTGA in the germline V gene. The V segment lost 0 bases and the J segment 6 bases; nucleotides outside the gene matches: 9. Here the CDR3 reads CASSLTGGRERDTQYF. CDR3 sequence (DNA): TGTGCCAGCAGCTTAACGGGTGGGCGGGAGCGGGATACGCAGTATTTT.